Following are 30 T cell receptor beta chains from one sample sequenced in a study of CD8 T cells in Susac syndrome. Random hexamers were used to reverse transcribe an amount of roughly 0.5 to 1 ug RNA. TCRdb fed the immunoSEQ multiplex PCR reads into MiXCR, producing one record per CDR3 protein. The profile covers 100,000 to 150,000 distinct CDR3 sequences, with around 94% appearing a single time and 0.21% taken by the ten largest. Specimen: CD8+ T cells from PBMCs. Every receptor here comes from a human donor with Susac syndrome.

This clonotype was detected a few times. CDR3 region: CASSPVYEQYF. The CDR3 bases are TGTGCCAGCAGCCCCGTCTACGAGCAGTACTTC. This chain links TRBV7-9 with TRBJ2-7; unclear D gene. V lost 5 bases, J lost 3 bases, and 5 bases lay in between. This CDR3 region has 11 residues. CDR1 and CDR2 (germline): SEHNR, FQNEAQ (reference sequence).

This sequence joins TRBV7-2 and TRBJ2-7; 9 bases align to TRBD2. V lost 10 bases and J lost 5; bases outside the gene matches: 12. The CDR3 extends over 14 amino acids. Germline CDR1 and CDR2: SGHTA and FQGNSA. CDR3 bases: TGTGCCACCAAAGTAGCGGGAGAGAGGAACGAGCAGTACTTC. Amino acid sequence: CATKVAGERNEQYF.

CDR3 in DNA: TGTGCCAGTAGTATGGGAGGCTACGAGCAGTACTTC. It codes for CASSMGGYEQYF. This chain connects TRBV19 to TRBJ2-7, with D tentatively TRBD2 (6 bases). CDR1 and CDR2 (germline): LNHDA, SQIVND (reference sequence). This CDR3 is 12 amino acids long. Trimming cost V 3 bases and J 3 bases, with 6 bases left between them.

The genes are TRBV4-1 and TRBJ2-7; 8 bases are a match to TRBD2. Per the germline V gene, CDR1 is MGHRA and CDR2 is YSYEKL. J lost 4 bases, V lost 2 bases, and 7 bases had no gene match. The CDR3 loop spans 15 amino acids. Here the CDR3 reads CASSQIAGPSYEQYF. The CDR3 coding sequence is TGCGCCAGCAGCCAAATAGCGGGACCTTCTTACGAGCAGTACTTC.

The V gene is TRBV5-8, the J gene TRBJ1-5; 8 bases align to TRBD1. The CDR3 is 16 amino acids. Trimming removed 1 base from V and 3 bases from J; junction bases left unmatched: 6. Per the germline V gene, CDR1 is SGHTS and CDR2 is YDEGEE. CDR3 in amino acids: CASSLRQGALNQPQHF. The CDR3 region has the DNA TGTGCCAGCAGCTTGCGTCAGGGGGCACTCAATCAGCCCCAGCATTTT.

The chain recombines TRBV12-3 or TRBV12-4 with TRBJ2-7, with 9 nucleotides matching TRBD1. The CDR3 has 14 residues. V was pared by 4 bases and J by 1 base, with 2 bases of the junction left unmatched. The CDR3 sequence is CASSSDRGSYEQYF. DNA for the CDR3: TGTGCCAGCAGTTCGGACAGGGGATCCTACGAGCAGTACTTC.

The rearrangement uses TRBV7-9 and TRBJ1-1, with D unresolved. The CDR3 length is 14 residues. Germline CDR1 SEHNR, CDR2 FQNEAQ (reference sequence). The ends were cut back, 5 bases at V and 3 bases at J, with 13 bases in the middle. The CDR3 sequence: CASSRVYVDTEAFF. Written as DNA, the CDR3 is TGTGCCAGCAGCCGGGTTTACGTGGACACTGAAGCTTTCTTT.

The chain joins TRBV28 to TRBJ1-1; D is perhaps TRBD1 (5 bases). Germline V gene sequence: CDR1 MDHEN, CDR2 SYDVKM. The V gene lost 5 bases and the J gene lost 2 bases, with 9 bases spanning the gap. The CDR3 covers 13 residues. The CDR3 here is CASSPGSNTEAFF. As DNA, the CDR3 is TGTGCCAGCAGTCCAGGGTCCAACACTGAAGCTTTCTTT.

The J gene is TRBJ2-2, the V gene TRBV25-1, with 12 bases fitting TRBD1. The CDR3 runs to 20 residues. The V gene end was trimmed by 1 base and the J gene end by 6 bases; junction bases not matched to a gene: 15. Germline CDR1 reads MGHDK; CDR2 reads SYGVNS. CDR3 amino acids: CASSELEGTGGANGPGELFF. CDR3 coding DNA: TGTGCCAGCAGTGAATTAGAGGGGACAGGGGGCGCAAATGGTCCCGGGGAGCTGTTTTTT. Looking up the rest from reference TRBV25-1 and TRBJ2-2 gives the full variable domain: EADIYQTPRYLVIGTGKKITLECSQTMGHDKMYWYQQDPGMELHLIHYSYGVNSTEKGDLSSESTVSRIRTEHFPLTLESARPSHTSQYLCASSELEGTGGANGPGELFFGEGSRLTVL.

This sequence joins TRBV29-1 and TRBJ1-1; no definite D call. The germline V gene encodes CDR1 SQVTM and CDR2 ANQGSEA. The V and J ends lost 3 bases and 4 bases respectively, with 15 bases between them. The CDR3 is 14 amino acids. CDR3 in DNA: TGCAGCGTTGAGATTAACCGGGAGGGCACTGAAGCTTTCTTT. Protein sequence: CSVEINREGTEAFF.

The chain joins TRBV7-3 to TRBJ2-1; 7 nucleotides match TRBD2. CDR3 size: 15 residues. The germline gives CDR1 SGHTA, CDR2 FQGTGA. V was clipped by 1 base and J by 5 bases; unmatched bases: 5. CDR3 in amino acids: CASSLKVGGNNEQFF. In nucleotides, the CDR3 is TGTGCCAGCAGCTTAAAGGTGGGAGGGAACAATGAGCAGTTCTTC.

V and J are TRBV4-1 and TRBJ1-5; perhaps TRBD1 as D (5 bases). Germline CDR1 reads MGHRA; CDR2 reads YSYEKL. V dropped 0 bases and J dropped 4 bases, with 7 bases sitting between them. The CDR3 sequence is 14 residues long. The CDR3 loop reads CASSQDPGNQPQHF. CDR3 nucleotide sequence: TGCGCCAGCAGCCAAGATCCAGGGAATCAGCCCCAGCATTTT.

J is TRBJ2-7 and V is TRBV3-1; the D gene could be TRBD1 or TRBD2 (5 bases each). Germline lookup yields CDR1 LGHDT and CDR2 YNNKEL (reference sequence). V shed 0 bases and J shed 2 bases, with 14 bases lying between them. The CDR3 is 16 amino acids. The CDR3 protein is CASSQDGEGRTYEQYF. CDR3 sequence (DNA): TGTGCCAGCAGCCAAGATGGAGAGGGGAGAACCTACGAGCAGTACTTC.

The chain uses TRBV6-5 and TRBJ2-3, with 7 bases matching TRBD2. CDR3 size: 14 residues. CDR1 MNHEY and CDR2 SVGAGI come from the germline V gene. Trimming removed 4 bases from V and 1 base from J; junction bases left unmatched: 2. This chain's CDR3 is CASSSTSGTDTQYF. The CDR3 region has the DNA TGTGCCAGCAGTTCCACTAGCGGCACAGATACGCAGTATTTT.

The chain couples TRBV20-1 to TRBJ2-3; 7 nucleotides align to TRBD1. V was pared by 2 bases and J by 4 bases, with 6 bases of the junction left unmatched. Germline values: CDR1 DFQATT, CDR2 SNEGSKA (reference sequence). CDR3 size: 14 residues. This CDR3 is CSARHRGRPDTQYF. DNA of the CDR3: TGCAGTGCTAGACACAGGGGAAGGCCAGATACGCAGTATTTT.

This rearrangement joins TRBV13 to TRBJ2-5; D may be TRBD2 (5 bases). Germline V gene data show CDR1 as PRHDT and CDR2 as FYEKMQ (reference sequence). The CDR3 has 12 residues. The V end was cut by 10 bases, the J end by 1 base, with 10 bases between. The CDR3 DNA is TGTGCCACCAACGAGGGCCAAGAGACCCAGTACTTC. Translated, it gives CATNEGQETQYF.

This sequence joins TRBV16 and TRBJ1-6; 8 nucleotides line up with TRBD1. Germline V CDR1 and CDR2: KGHSY, FQNENV. The CDR3 sequence is 17 residues long. Trimming removed 0 bases from V and 10 bases from J; junction bases left unmatched: 11. CDR3 in amino acids: CASSQSVGQDGGSPLHF. The CDR3 DNA sequence: TGTGCCAGCAGCCAATCTGTGGGACAGGATGGAGGATCACCCCTCCACTTT.

The J gene is TRBJ2-5, the V gene TRBV20-1; 10 positions agree with TRBD2. V gave up 4 bases and J gave up 2 bases; unmatched junction bases: 16. The CDR3 sequence is 18 residues long. Germline V gives CDR1 DFQATT, CDR2 SNEGSKA (reference sequence). CDR3 bases: TGCAGTGCTACCATCCCACCTAGCGGGGGATCGGTTCAAGAGACCCAGTACTTC. This encodes CSATIPPSGGSVQETQYF.

The count of this clonotype is one. The chain couples TRBV29-1 to TRBJ1-2; unclear D gene. The CDR3 sequence is 11 residues long. V was clipped by 3 bases and J by 4 bases, with 6 bases between them. CDR1 SQVTM and CDR2 ANQGSEA come from the germline V gene. The CDR3 bases are TGCAGCGTTGAGTTGGGCTATGGCTACACCTTC. It yields the protein CSVELGYGYTF.

This rearrangement joins TRBV6-4 to TRBJ2-2; no definite D call. The CDR3 sequence is 15 residues long. Trimming cost V 6 bases and J 0 bases, with 11 bases left between them. Germline lookup yields CDR1 MRHNA and CDR2 SNTAGT. The CDR3 is CASSPQSTNTGELFF. The CDR3, as DNA: TGTGCCAGCAGCCCACAGTCGACGAACACCGGGGAGCTGTTTTTT.

This rearrangement joins TRBV29-1 to TRBJ2-5; D remains unclear. Trimming pared 4 bases from V and 0 bases from J, leaving 9 bases between. The CDR3 consists of 13 residues. Germline loops: CDR1 SQVTM, CDR2 ANQGSEA. CDR3 in DNA: TGCAGCGTTGGCTCTGAGTACCAAGAGACCCAGTACTTC. It encodes CSVGSEYQETQYF.

The chain couples TRBV3-1 to TRBJ2-7, with a tentative D call TRBD1 (6 bases). V lost 2 bases and J lost 6, with 17 bases in between. Germline V gene data show CDR1 as LGHDT and CDR2 as YNNKEL (reference sequence). This CDR3 spans 15 amino acids. CDR3 sequence reads: CASSQKTGSRGEQYF. In DNA, the CDR3 is TGTGCCAGCAGCCAAAAAACAGGGTCCCGGGGCGAGCAGTACTTC.

The chain uses TRBV14 and TRBJ1-6; tentatively, D is TRBD1 (5 bases). V was pared by 4 bases and J by 7 bases, with 17 bases between. Germline loops: CDR1 SGHDN, CDR2 FVKESK. This CDR3 comprises 16 residues. The CDR3 bases are TGTGCCAGCAGCCCTAACGGTCCAGGGACCAATTCACCCCTCCACTTT. It specifies CASSPNGPGTNSPLHF.

The rearrangement links TRBV30 to TRBJ2-3; no reliable D call. Deletions cut 3 bases from V and 4 bases from J, with 5 bases between. The CDR3 has 11 amino acids. Germline values: CDR1 GTSNPN, CDR2 SVGIG (reference sequence). The DNA of the CDR3 is TGTGCCTGGAGCCTCCCAGATACGCAGTATTTT. Protein product: CAWSLPDTQYF. The full variable domain, its missing parts supplied by reference TRBV30 and TRBJ2-3, is SQTIHQWPATLVQPVGSPLSLECTVEGTSNPNLYWYRQAAGRGLQLLFYSVGIGQISSEVPQNLSASRPQDRQFILSSKKLLLSDSGFYLCAWSLPDTQYFGPGTRLTVL.

J is TRBJ1-1 and V is TRBV24-1; 9 bases are shared with TRBD1. V was pared by 7 bases and J by 1 base, with 6 bases of the junction left unmatched. Germline V gene sequence: CDR1 KGHDR, CDR2 SFDVKD. The CDR3 length is 15 residues. CDR3 in amino acids: CATSFGTGSNTEAFF. CDR3 in DNA: TGTGCCACCAGCTTCGGGACAGGGTCGAACACTGAAGCTTTCTTT.

The chain combines TRBV29-1 with TRBJ1-3; D uncertain. V lost 4 bases, J lost 1 base, and 5 bases lay in between. The germline V gene has CDR1 SQVTM and CDR2 ANQGSEA. The CDR3 loop spans 12 amino acids. The CDR3 nucleotides are TGCAGCGTTGCTATTTCTGGAAACACCATATATTTT. As protein: CSVAISGNTIYF.

This rearrangement joins TRBV6-4 to TRBJ2-3; 8 positions agree with TRBD2. The germline V gene encodes CDR1 MRHNA and CDR2 SNTAGT. The CDR3 has 16 amino acids. V lost 3 bases, J lost 2 bases, and 7 bases stayed unmatched. The DNA of the CDR3 is TGTGCCAGCAGTGAGGGGAGCGGGGGCCCCACAGATACGCAGTATTTT. Translated, it gives CASSEGSGGPTDTQYF.

The chain has TRBV12-3 or TRBV12-4 and TRBJ1-1; no clear D gene. The CDR3 extends over 11 amino acids. V gave up 11 bases and J gave up 10 bases, with 17 bases separating them. The DNA for the CDR3 is TGTGCCTCGTCGGTCTCTAAGGGAGCTTTCTTT. It codes for CASSVSKGAFF.

The chain joins TRBV9 to TRBJ2-1; D remains unclear. Germline-derived CDR1 and CDR2 are SGDLS and YYNGEE. The CDR3 consists of 16 residues. The ends were cut back, 0 bases at V and 0 bases at J, with 10 bases in the middle. The CDR3 nucleotides read TGTGCCAGCAGCGTAGGTATCTTCAGCTCCTACAATGAGCAGTTCTTC. The encoded protein is CASSVGIFSSYNEQFF. Combining the CDR3 with reference TRBV9 and TRBJ2-1 gives the whole variable domain DSGVTQTPKHLITATGQRVTLRCSPRSGDLSVYWYQQSLDQGLQFLIQYYNGEERAKGNILERFSAQQFPDLHSELNLSSLELGDSALYFCASSVGIFSSYNEQFFGPGTRLTVL.

This chain joins TRBV30 and TRBJ2-1, with D uncertain. This CDR3 is built from 13 residues. Per the germline V gene, CDR1 is GTSNPN and CDR2 is SVGIG (reference sequence). V dropped 2 bases and J dropped 4 bases, with 9 bases sitting between them. CDR3 nucleotides: TGTGCCTGGAGTAGTACAGCTTACAATGAGCAGTTCTTC. Amino acids: CAWSSTAYNEQFF.